These 4 T cell receptor beta chains were all obtained from the same sample, sequenced in a study of blood T cell repertoires in COVID-19. Here immunoSEQ multiplex PCR was the method, and the copy in TCRdb shows in-frame clones only, minus some. The table lists about 98,000 clones, 75% to 85% of them singletons. Sequencing was done on a sample of peripheral blood. Receptors originate from a man in his sixties with acute or convalescent COVID-19.

V and J are TRBV7-9 and TRBJ2-3; 11 bases are shared with TRBD2. The germline gives CDR1 SEHNR, CDR2 FQNEAQ (reference sequence). With V trimmed by 1 base and J by 3 bases, 6 bases remained unmatched. The CDR3 loop spans 17 amino acids. The CDR3 nucleotides read TGTGCCAGCAGCTTAGGGATTCTAGCGGGAGGAACAGATACGCAGTATTTT. It codes for CASSLGILAGGTDTQYF.

CDR3 residues: CASSYSTGGRAEQFF. DNA of the CDR3: TGTGCCAGCAGTTACTCGACCGGGGGGCGGGCTGAGCAGTTCTTC. This chain joins TRBV6-5 and TRBJ2-1, with D tentatively TRBD2 (7 bases). Germline values: CDR1 MNHEY, CDR2 SVGAGI. The CDR3 has 15 residues. The V and J ends lost 0 bases and 9 bases respectively, with 15 bases between them.

V usage is TRBV3-1 (or the pseudogene TRBV3-2) and J usage is TRBJ1-4; possible D gene TRBD1, 5 bases. The germline V gene encodes CDR1 LGHDT and CDR2 YNNKEL (reference sequence). The CDR3 loop spans 13 amino acids. Deletions cut 5 bases from V and 5 bases from J, with 9 bases between. The CDR3 protein is CASSWQGNEKLFF. CDR3 bases: TGTGCCAGCAGCTGGCAGGGAAATGAAAAACTGTTTTTT.

The chain is built from TRBV7-8 and TRBJ1-6, with a possible D match to TRBD1 (6 bases). The V end was cut by 3 bases, the J end by 11 bases, with 20 bases between. There are 16 residues in the CDR3. The germline V gene has CDR1 SGHVS and CDR2 FQNEAQ. The CDR3 here is CASSLPQGGEGAPLHF. CDR3 DNA: TGTGCCAGCAGCTTGCCACAGGGTGGGGAAGGGGCACCCCTCCACTTT.